The source of this T cell receptor beta chain is a study of prognosis after radiotherapy for stage I lung cancer. As for the study in general: Whereas approximately eleven patients had adenocarcinoma, squamous cell carcinoma was the tumor in six to eight. It was SBRT that served as radiotherapy, in 3 to 5 fractions with a biologically effective dose of at least 100 Gy. General study points: Stereotactic body radiation therapy was followed by fewer unique TCR clones, median approximately 9,600 versus 7,200. Following stereotactic body radiation therapy, patients who went on to develop distant metastases had lower Shannon entropy.

The CDR3 extends over 17 amino acids. Germline V gene data show CDR1 as MRHNA and CDR2 as SNTAGT. With 8 bases clipped from V and 3 bases from J, the junction kept 15 bases outside the gene matches. Points on this clonotype: Its specificity is not known.

Two-round multiplex PCR on genomic DNA was the method by which TCR beta CDR3 was amplified. TRBV and TRBJ genes each had their own specific primers in first-round PCR. TCRdb called the multiplex PCR reads again in MiXCR, with one record for every CDR3 protein. This table has about 13,000 distinct CDR3 sequences, 43% appearing once. Specimen: PBMCs, collected before or after stereotactic body radiation therapy (not recorded which). The chain is built from TRBV6-4 and TRBJ2-3; 9 bases are a match to TRBD2. This clonotype was obtained from a donor aged 50 or older with non-small cell lung cancer. The CDR3 bases are TGTGCCAGCTTCCCGCGGGGGGGGCCTTTTCCAACAGATACGCAGTATTTT. Protein sequence: CASFPRGGPFPTDTQYF.